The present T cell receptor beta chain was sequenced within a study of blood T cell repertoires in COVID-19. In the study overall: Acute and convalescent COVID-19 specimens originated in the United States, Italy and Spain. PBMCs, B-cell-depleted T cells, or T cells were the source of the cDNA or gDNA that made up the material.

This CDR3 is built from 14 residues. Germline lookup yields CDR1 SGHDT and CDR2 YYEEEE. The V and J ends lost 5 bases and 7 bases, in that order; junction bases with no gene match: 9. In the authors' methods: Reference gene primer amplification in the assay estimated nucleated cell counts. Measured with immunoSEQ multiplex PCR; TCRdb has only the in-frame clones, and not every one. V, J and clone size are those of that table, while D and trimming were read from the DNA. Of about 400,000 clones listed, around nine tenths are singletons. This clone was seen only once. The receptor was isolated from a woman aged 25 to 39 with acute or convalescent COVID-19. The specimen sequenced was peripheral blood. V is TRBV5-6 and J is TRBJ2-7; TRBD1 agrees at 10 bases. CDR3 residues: CASRRTGGGREQYF. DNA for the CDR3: TGTGCCAGCAGGAGGACAGGGGGAGGTCGGGAGCAGTACTTC.